The rows below give T cell receptor beta chains drawn from one sample of a study of cytomegalovirus exposure and HLA in healthy donors. The protocol was immunoSEQ multiplex PCR, while the TCRdb copy is restricted to in-frame clones and leaves out a portion. The sample holds a few hundred thousand clones; approximately 86% are singletons and the top ten take 0.9% to 1%. The material sequenced was PBMCs. These receptor sequences come from a man aged 25 to 40 in good health and CMV-seronegative. CDR3s leave out the opening cysteine and the closing phenylalanine or tryptophan. D genes are given only for firm matches.

d_call	j_call	v_call	cdr3_aa
TRBD2	TRBJ2-1	TRBV4-3	ASSQDEVAGPYNEQF
.	TRBJ1-2	TRBV10-2	ASSKGPYYGYT
TRBD1	TRBJ1-5	TRBV19	ASREGQGAGNQPQH
TRBD2	TRBJ2-5	TRBV9	ASSVGGLAGAKETQY
.	TRBJ2-5	TRBV6-1	ASSSRGFGTQY
.	TRBJ1-1	TRBV15	ATSRYEGDTEAF
.	TRBJ2-7	TRBV7-9	ASSLARGQGRRYEQY
.	TRBJ1-2	TRBV7-9	ASSSPTTWGYT
.	TRBJ2-1	TRBV7-9	ASSLGDRDNEQF
.	TRBJ2-7	TRBV7-9	ASSETGGSYEQY
TRBD1	TRBJ1-4	TRBV4-2	ASSQDRGGDRAANEKLF
.	TRBJ2-1	TRBV11-2	ASSFLDEQF
.	TRBJ1-1	TRBV6-1	ASSEALIHTEAF
.	TRBJ2-4	TRBV28	ASSPTSDRKNIQY
.	TRBJ1-2	TRBV5-5	ASSGRTGNYGYT
TRBD1	TRBJ1-2	TRBV15	ATSRAGQGDGGYT
.	TRBJ1-6	TRBV30	AWSGHSPRSTSSYNSPLH
TRBD2	TRBJ2-1	TRBV5-1	ASSLVSSGEVLEQF
.	TRBJ1-5	TRBV6-5	ASSYKGMGNQPQH
TRBD1	TRBJ1-6	TRBV6-1	ASGRTGGFNSPLH
.	TRBJ2-6	TRBV18	ASSQRDLSSGANVLT
.	TRBJ1-5	TRBV6-1	ASLPGRNQPQH
.	TRBJ2-7	TRBV7-2	ASSSYGQGLEQY
.	TRBJ2-2	TRBV2	ASRRGLTGELF
TRBD2	TRBJ2-3	TRBV6-6	ASRSSGGGSTDTQY
.	TRBJ1-3	TRBV7-2	ASSLQRGNTIY
.	TRBJ2-3	TRBV5-1	ASSLVARTSTDTQY
.	TRBJ1-2	TRBV27	ASSLAEDLFYGYT
TRBD1	TRBJ2-6	TRBV6-1	ASSEVAGGTGANVLT
.	TRBJ1-3	TRBV6-1	ASSEALRSSGNTIY
.	TRBJ1-5	TRBV7-8	ASSLRTGQRSQPQH